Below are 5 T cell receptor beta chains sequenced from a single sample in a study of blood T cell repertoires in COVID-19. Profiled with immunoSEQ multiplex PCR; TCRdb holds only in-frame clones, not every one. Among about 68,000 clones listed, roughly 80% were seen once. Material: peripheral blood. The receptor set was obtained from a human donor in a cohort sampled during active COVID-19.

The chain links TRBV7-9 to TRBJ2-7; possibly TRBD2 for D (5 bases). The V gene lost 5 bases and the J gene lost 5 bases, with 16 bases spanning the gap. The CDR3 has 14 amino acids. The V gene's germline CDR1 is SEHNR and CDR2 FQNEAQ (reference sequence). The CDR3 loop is CASSPNGVVHEQYF. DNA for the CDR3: TGTGCCAGCAGCCCCAACGGGGTGGTCCACGAGCAGTACTTC.

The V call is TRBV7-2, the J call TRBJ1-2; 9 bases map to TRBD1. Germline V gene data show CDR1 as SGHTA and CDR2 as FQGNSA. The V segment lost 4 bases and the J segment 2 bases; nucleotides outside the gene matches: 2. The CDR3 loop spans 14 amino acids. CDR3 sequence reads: CASSSGTGNYGYTF. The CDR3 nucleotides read TGTGCCAGCAGCTCCGGGACAGGGAACTATGGCTACACCTTC.

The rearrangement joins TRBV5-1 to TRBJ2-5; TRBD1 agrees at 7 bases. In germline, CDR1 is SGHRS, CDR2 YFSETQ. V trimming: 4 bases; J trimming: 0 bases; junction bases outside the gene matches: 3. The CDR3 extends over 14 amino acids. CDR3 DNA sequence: TGCGCCAGCAGCACGACAGGGAACCAAGAGACCCAGTACTTC. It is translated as CASSTTGNQETQYF.

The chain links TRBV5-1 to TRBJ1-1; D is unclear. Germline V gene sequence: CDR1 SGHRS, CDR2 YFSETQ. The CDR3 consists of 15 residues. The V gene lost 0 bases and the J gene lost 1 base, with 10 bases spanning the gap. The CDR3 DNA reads TGCGCCAGCAGCTTGGTGAGTCATGCGAACACTGAAGCTTTCTTT. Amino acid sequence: CASSLVSHANTEAFF.

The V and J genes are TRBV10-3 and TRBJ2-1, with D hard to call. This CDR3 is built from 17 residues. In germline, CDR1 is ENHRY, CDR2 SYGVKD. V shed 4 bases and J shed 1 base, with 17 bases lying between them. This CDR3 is CAISGPRRGVSYNEQFF. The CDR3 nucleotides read TGTGCCATCAGTGGGCCGCGGAGAGGTGTTTCCTACAATGAGCAGTTCTTC.